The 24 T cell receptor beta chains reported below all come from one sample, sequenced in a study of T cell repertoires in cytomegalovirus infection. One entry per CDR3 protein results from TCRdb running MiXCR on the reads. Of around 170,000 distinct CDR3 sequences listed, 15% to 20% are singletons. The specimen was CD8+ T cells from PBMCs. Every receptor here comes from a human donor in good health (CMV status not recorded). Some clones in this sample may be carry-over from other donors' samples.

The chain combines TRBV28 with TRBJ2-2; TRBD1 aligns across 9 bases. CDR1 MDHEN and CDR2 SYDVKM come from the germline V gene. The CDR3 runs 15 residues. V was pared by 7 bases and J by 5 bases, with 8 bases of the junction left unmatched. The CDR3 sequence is CASIQGGTGTGELFF. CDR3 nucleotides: TGTGCCAGCATCCAAGGGGGGACAGGGACCGGGGAGCTGTTTTTT.

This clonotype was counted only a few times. The CDR3 reads CASSSDRNNQPQHF. CDR3 in DNA: TGTGCCAGCAGCTCCGACAGGAACAATCAGCCCCAGCATTTT. The V and J genes are TRBV7-9 and TRBJ1-5; the D gene is possibly TRBD1 (6 bases). Trimming took off 4 bases at V and 3 bases at J, with 10 bases between the two ends. The germline V gene has CDR1 SEHNR and CDR2 FQNEAQ (reference sequence). This CDR3 has 14 amino acids.

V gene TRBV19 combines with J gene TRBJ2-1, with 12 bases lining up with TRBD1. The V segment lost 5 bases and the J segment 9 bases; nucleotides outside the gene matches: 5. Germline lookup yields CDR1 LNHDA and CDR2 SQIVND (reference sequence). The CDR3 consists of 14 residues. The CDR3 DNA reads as TGTGCCAGTAGTGCGGGACAGGGGGCTGGTGAGCAGTTCTTC. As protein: CASSAGQGAGEQFF.

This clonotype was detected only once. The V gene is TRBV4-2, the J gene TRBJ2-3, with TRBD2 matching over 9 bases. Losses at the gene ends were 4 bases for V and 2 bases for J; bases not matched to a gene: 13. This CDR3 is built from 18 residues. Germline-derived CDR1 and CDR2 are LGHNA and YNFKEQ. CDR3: CASSPGGPSGENTDTQYF. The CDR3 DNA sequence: TGTGCCAGCAGCCCAGGCGGTCCTAGCGGGGAGAACACAGATACGCAGTATTTT.

The CDR3 DNA sequence: TGTGCCAGCCGAGAAGCACGTGAGAGCTCCTACAATGAGCAGTTCTTC. Translating it yields CASREARESSYNEQFF. The chain has TRBV28 and TRBJ2-1, with D hard to call. The CDR3 extends over 16 amino acids. V was cut by 8 bases and J by 0 bases, with 17 bases left in between. Germline assignment: CDR1 MDHEN and CDR2 SYDVKM.

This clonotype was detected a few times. The CDR3 nucleotides are TGTGCCAGCAGCTTAACCGGGAGGTACTACGAGCAGTACTTC. Its protein is CASSLTGRYYEQYF. The J gene is TRBJ2-7, the V gene TRBV7-9; 7 nucleotides agree with TRBD2. Looked up from germline, CDR1 is SEHNR and CDR2 is FQNEAQ (reference sequence). Trimming removed 2 bases from V and 3 bases from J; junction bases left unmatched: 4. The CDR3 is 14 residues long. The full variable domain, its missing parts supplied by reference TRBV7-9 and TRBJ2-7, is DTGVSQNPRHKITKRGQNVTFRCDPISEHNRLYWYRQTLGQGPEFLTYFQNEAQLEKSRLLSDRFSAERPKGSFSTLEIQRTEQGDSAMYLCASSLTGRYYEQYFGPGTRLTVT.

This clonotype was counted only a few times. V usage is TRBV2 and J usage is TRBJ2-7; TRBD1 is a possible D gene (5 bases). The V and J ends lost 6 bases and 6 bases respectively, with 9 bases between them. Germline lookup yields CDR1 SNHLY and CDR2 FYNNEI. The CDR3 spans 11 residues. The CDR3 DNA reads TGTGCCAGCAGGCAGGGATCCGAGCAGTACTTC. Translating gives CASRQGSEQYF.

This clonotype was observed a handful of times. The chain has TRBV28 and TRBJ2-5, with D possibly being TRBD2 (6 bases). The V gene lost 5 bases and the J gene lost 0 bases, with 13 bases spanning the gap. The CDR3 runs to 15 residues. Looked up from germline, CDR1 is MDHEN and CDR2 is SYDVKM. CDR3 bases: TGTGCCAGCAGTCGAGACCGGGACTACCAAGAGACCCAGTACTTC. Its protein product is CASSRDRDYQETQYF.

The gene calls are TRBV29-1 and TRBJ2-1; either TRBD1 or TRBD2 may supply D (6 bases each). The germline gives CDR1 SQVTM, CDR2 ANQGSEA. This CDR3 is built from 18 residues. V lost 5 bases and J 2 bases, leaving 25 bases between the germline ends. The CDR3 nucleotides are TGCAGCGTTTCAGGGGAGGACACAAGGGGTCACACCTACAATGAGCAGTTCTTC. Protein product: CSVSGEDTRGHTYNEQFF.

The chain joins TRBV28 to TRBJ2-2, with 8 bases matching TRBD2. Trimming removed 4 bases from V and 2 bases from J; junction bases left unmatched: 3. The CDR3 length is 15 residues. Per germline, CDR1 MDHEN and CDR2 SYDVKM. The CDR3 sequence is CASSYVAGNTGELFF. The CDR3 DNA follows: TGTGCCAGCAGTTACGTAGCGGGAAACACCGGGGAGCTGTTTTTT. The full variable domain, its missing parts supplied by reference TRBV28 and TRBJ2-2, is DVKVTQSSRYLVKRTGEKVFLECVQDMDHENMFWYRQDPGLGLRLIYFSYDVKMKEKGDIPEGYSVSREKKERFSLILESASTNQTSMYLCASSYVAGNTGELFFGEGSRLTVL.

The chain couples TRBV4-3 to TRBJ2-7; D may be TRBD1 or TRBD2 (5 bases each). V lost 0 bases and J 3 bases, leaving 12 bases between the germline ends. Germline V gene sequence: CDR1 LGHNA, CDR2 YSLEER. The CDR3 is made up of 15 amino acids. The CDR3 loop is CASSQDLPGHYEQYF. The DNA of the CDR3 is TGCGCCAGCAGCCAAGATCTCCCGGGGCACTACGAGCAGTACTTC.

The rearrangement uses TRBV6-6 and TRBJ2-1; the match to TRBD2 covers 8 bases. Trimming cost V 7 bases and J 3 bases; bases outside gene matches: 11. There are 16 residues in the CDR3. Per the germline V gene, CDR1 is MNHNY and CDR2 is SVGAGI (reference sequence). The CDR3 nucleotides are TGTGCCAGCAAATCACTAGCGGAAGACCTCTACAATGAGCAGTTCTTC. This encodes CASKSLAEDLYNEQFF.

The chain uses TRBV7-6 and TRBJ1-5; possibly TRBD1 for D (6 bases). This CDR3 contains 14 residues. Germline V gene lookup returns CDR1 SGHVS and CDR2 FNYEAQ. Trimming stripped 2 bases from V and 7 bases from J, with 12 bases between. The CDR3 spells CASSLSGEEQPQHF. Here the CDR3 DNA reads TGTGCCAGCAGCTTATCAGGGGAGGAACAGCCCCAGCATTTT.

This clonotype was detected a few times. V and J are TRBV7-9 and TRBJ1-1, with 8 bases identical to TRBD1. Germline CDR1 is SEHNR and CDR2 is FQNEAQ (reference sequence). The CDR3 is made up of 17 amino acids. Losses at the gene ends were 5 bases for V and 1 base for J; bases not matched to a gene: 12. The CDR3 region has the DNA TGTGCCAGCAGCCCCGGGACAGGCGGCATGGGGAACACTGAAGCTTTCTTT. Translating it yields CASSPGTGGMGNTEAFF.

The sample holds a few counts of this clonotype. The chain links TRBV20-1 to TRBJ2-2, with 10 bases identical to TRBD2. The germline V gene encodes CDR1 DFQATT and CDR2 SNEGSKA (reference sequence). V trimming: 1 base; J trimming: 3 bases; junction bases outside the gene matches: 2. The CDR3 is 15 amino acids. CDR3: CSARALAGDTGELFF. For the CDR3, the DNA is TGCAGTGCTAGAGCCCTAGCGGGAGACACCGGGGAGCTGTTTTTT.

This CDR3 is CASSYVVRGEQFF. CDR3 in DNA: TGTGCCAGCAGTTACGTAGTACGGGGTGAGCAGTTCTTC. The chain has TRBV6-2 or TRBV6-3 and TRBJ2-1; D might be TRBD2 (5 bases). This CDR3 is 13 amino acids long. Germline V gene data show CDR1 as MNHEY and CDR2 as SVGEGT. Trimming removed 2 bases from V and 9 bases from J, with 11 bases in between.

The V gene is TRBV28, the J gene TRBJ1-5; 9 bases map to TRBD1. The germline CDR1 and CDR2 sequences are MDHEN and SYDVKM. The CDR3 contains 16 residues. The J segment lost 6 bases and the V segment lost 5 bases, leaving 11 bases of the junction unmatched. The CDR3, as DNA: TGTGCCAGCAGTATAAGAACAGGGGGCGCGGTTCAGCCCCAGCATTTT. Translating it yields CASSIRTGGAVQPQHF.

CDR3 residues: CASSRPVAGGPYEQFF. The CDR3 DNA reads TGTGCCAGCAGCCGGCCAGTAGCGGGGGGGCCTTATGAGCAGTTCTTC. The chain recombines TRBV7-1 with TRBJ2-1; 11 bases are a match to TRBD2. TRBV7-1 is reported as an ORF; its role is uncertain. The CDR3 extends over 16 amino acids. J gave up 8 bases and V 5 bases, and 11 bases lay outside the gene matches.

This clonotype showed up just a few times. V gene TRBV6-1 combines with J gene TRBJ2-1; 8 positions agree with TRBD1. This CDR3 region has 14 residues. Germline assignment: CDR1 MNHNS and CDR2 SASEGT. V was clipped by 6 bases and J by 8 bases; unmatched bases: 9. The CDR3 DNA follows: TGTGCCAGCAGGACGCCCGGACAGGGCGATGAGCAGTTCTTC. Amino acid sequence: CASRTPGQGDEQFF.

The CDR3 sequence: CSVDPTELWGYTF. For the CDR3, the DNA is TGCAGCGTTGACCCTACTGAACTATGGGGCTACACCTTC. The gene calls are TRBV29-1 and TRBJ1-2; unclear D gene. Germline V CDR1 and CDR2: SQVTM, ANQGSEA. The CDR3 consists of 13 residues. Trimming removed 3 bases at V and 8 bases at J, with 16 bases between.

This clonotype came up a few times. The CDR3 DNA reads TGTGCCAGCAGCTTAGGGTGGGGGGGTAATGAGCAGTTCTTC. Encoded protein: CASSLGWGGNEQFF. The V call is TRBV7-6, the J call TRBJ2-1, with 7 positions matching TRBD2. From germline, CDR1 is SGHVS and CDR2 FNYEAQ. V trimming: 1 base; J trimming: 7 bases; junction bases outside the gene matches: 4. The CDR3 consists of 14 residues.

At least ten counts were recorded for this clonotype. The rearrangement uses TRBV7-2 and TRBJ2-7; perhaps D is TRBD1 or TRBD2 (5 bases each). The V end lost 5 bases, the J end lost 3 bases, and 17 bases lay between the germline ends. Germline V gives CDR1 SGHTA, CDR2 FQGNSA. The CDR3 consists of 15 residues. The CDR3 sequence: CASSLYGTENYEQYF. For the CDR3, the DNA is TGTGCCAGCAGCCTTTACGGGACGGAAAACTACGAGCAGTACTTC.

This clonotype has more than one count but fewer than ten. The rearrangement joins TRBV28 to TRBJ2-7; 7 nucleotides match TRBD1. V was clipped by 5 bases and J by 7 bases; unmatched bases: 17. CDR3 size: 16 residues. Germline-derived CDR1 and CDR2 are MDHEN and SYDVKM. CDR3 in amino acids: CASSHRDSTSSLEQYF. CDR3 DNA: TGTGCCAGCAGTCATCGGGACAGCACCTCTTCGTTAGAGCAGTACTTC.

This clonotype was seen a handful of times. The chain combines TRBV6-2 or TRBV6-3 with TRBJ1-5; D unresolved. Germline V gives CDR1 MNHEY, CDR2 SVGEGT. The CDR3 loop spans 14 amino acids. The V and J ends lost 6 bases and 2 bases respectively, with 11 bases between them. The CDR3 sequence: CASRYGGGNQPQHF. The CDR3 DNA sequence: TGTGCCAGCAGATACGGCGGGGGCAATCAGCCCCAGCATTTT.